The 17 T cell receptor beta chains given below trace back to one sample, sequenced in a study of blood T cell repertoires in COVID-19. TCRdb's table, derived via immunoSEQ multiplex PCR, lists solely in-frame clones and lacks some. The data contain about 210,000 clones, around 90% of them singletons. Sequencing was performed on peripheral blood. Receptors originate from a man aged 55 to 70 with acute or convalescent COVID-19.

This clone has just one count. The genes are TRBV5-1 and TRBJ1-5, with 10 bases matching TRBD1. V shed 2 bases and J 8 bases; nucleotides not matched to a gene: 10. Per germline, CDR1 SGHRS and CDR2 YFSETQ. The CDR3 totals 16 residues. The CDR3 DNA reads as TGCGCCAGCAGCTTAGGGACAGGGGCTACATTCGAGCCCCAGCATTTT. Encoded protein: CASSLGTGATFEPQHF.

The J gene is TRBJ2-6, the V gene TRBV3-1 (or the pseudogene TRBV3-2); 9 nucleotides match TRBD1. V dropped 4 bases and J dropped 0; count of bases not matched to a gene: 10. The CDR3 is 19 amino acids. The germline CDR1 and CDR2 sequences are LGHDT and YNNKEL (reference sequence). For the CDR3, the DNA is TGTGCCAGCAGCCCCAACCCCGGGACAGGGATCTCTGGGGCCAACGTCCTGACTTTC. Its protein is CASSPNPGTGISGANVLTF.

CDR3 DNA sequence: TGTGCCAGCAGCTCCGCCGGGGGACTGATCTCCTACAATGAGCAGTTCTTC. This sequence encodes CASSSAGGLISYNEQFF. V and J are TRBV28 and TRBJ2-1, with D possibly TRBD2 on 6 matching bases. The germline V gene encodes CDR1 MDHEN and CDR2 SYDVKM. The CDR3 covers 17 residues. V dropped 6 bases and J dropped 0 bases, with 18 bases sitting between them.

The rearrangement links TRBV6-1 to TRBJ2-2; 7 bases are a match to TRBD2. J lost 3 bases, V lost 4 bases, and 8 bases had no gene match. CDR1 and CDR2 from the germline V gene are MNHNS and SASEGT. This CDR3 is 16 amino acids long. The CDR3 sequence is CASSGGTKGHTGELFF. The CDR3, as DNA: TGTGCCAGCAGTGGCGGGACTAAGGGGCACACCGGGGAGCTGTTTTTT.

The rearrangement joins TRBV3-1 (or the pseudogene TRBV3-2) to TRBJ2-6, with D possibly matching TRBD2 (6 bases). Germline V gives CDR1 LGHDT, CDR2 YNNKEL (reference sequence). The germline V and J ends were trimmed by 4 bases and 4 bases, with 17 bases remaining between them. The length of the CDR3 is 17 residues. CDR3 bases: TGTGCCAGCAGCCTATACACCGCAGGGAGGGGGGCCAACGTCCTGACTTTC. It translates to CASSLYTAGRGANVLTF.

The chain has TRBV6-2 or TRBV6-3 and TRBJ2-7; 7 bases align to TRBD1. This CDR3 spans 15 amino acids. Per germline, CDR1 MNHEY and CDR2 SVGEGT. The trim removed 3 bases at V and 2 bases at J, leaving 7 bases unmatched. CDR3 coding DNA: TGTGCCAGCAGTTATCGTCGGCAGGGGGCCTACGAGCAGTACTTC. This encodes CASSYRRQGAYEQYF.

The chain combines TRBV19 with TRBJ1-2, with D possibly matching TRBD1 (5 bases). This CDR3 comprises 12 residues. Trimming left V 7 bases short and J 3 bases short, with 9 bases between. Germline V lookup: CDR1 LNHDA, CDR2 SQIVND (reference sequence). This chain's CDR3 is CASNGGDYGYTF. For the CDR3, the DNA is TGTGCCAGTAACGGGGGGGACTATGGCTACACCTTC.

The J gene is TRBJ2-3, the V gene TRBV28, with 8 bases matching TRBD2. The CDR3 contains 15 residues. Germline V gene sequence: CDR1 MDHEN, CDR2 SYDVKM. J lost 5 bases, V lost 6 bases, and 10 bases had no gene match. The CDR3 reads CASSGSGGRKDTQYF. CDR3 DNA: TGTGCCAGCAGCGGCTCGGGGGGGCGCAAAGATACGCAGTATTTT.

The V gene is TRBV11-2, the J gene TRBJ1-6, with 7 bases matching TRBD1. The CDR3 is 14 residues long. Germline V gives CDR1 SGHAT, CDR2 FQNNGV. V gave up 0 bases and J gave up 10 bases; unmatched junction bases: 3. The CDR3 DNA is TGTGCCAGCAGCTTAGACAGGGGGTGGTCACCCCTCCACTTT. Protein: CASSLDRGWSPLHF.

The rearrangement uses TRBV6-1 and TRBJ1-5, with 7 bases matching TRBD1. Trimming at V came to 4 bases and at J to 1 base, leaving 7 bases not matched to a gene. The CDR3 is 16 amino acids. Germline V CDR1 and CDR2: MNHNS, SASEGT. The CDR3 reads CASSGPDRWSNQPQHF. DNA of the CDR3: TGTGCCAGCAGTGGACCGGACAGGTGGAGCAATCAGCCCCAGCATTTT.

The J gene is TRBJ2-3, the V gene TRBV5-4; D is perhaps TRBD1 (6 bases). This CDR3 comprises 14 residues. The V gene's germline CDR1 is SGHNT and CDR2 YYREEE (reference sequence). V lost 4 bases, J lost 3 bases, and 12 bases lay in between. The CDR3 DNA sequence: TGTGCCAGCAGCCCGCCGGGACAAACAGATACGCAGTATTTT. Its protein is CASSPPGQTDTQYF. The full variable domain, in which reference TRBV5-4 and TRBJ2-3 provide the parts outside the CDR3, is ETGVTQSPTHLIKTRGQQVTLRCSSQSGHNTVSWYQQALGQGPQFIFQYYREEENGRGNFPPRFSGLQFPNYSSELNVNALELDDSALYLCASSPPGQTDTQYFGPGTRLTVL.

The V and J genes are TRBV7-9 and TRBJ2-7; 9 bases align to TRBD1. In germline, CDR1 is SEHNR, CDR2 FQNEAQ (reference sequence). The CDR3 spans 15 residues. The J segment lost 3 bases and the V segment lost 5 bases, leaving 8 bases of the junction unmatched. Here the CDR3 reads CASSGGTGKNYEQYF. The CDR3 DNA follows: TGTGCCAGCAGCGGCGGGACAGGGAAGAACTACGAGCAGTACTTC.

J is TRBJ1-1 and V is TRBV7-2; D unclear. Germline CDR1 reads SGHTA; CDR2 reads FQGNSA. The CDR3 contains 12 residues. The ends were cut back, 1 base at V and 8 bases at J, with 8 bases in the middle. The CDR3 DNA sequence: TGTGCCAGCAGCTTAGGAGGTTACGAAGCTTTCTTT. Encoded protein: CASSLGGYEAFF.

J is TRBJ2-5 and V is TRBV30, with 9 nucleotides matching TRBD1. This CDR3 is built from 16 residues. Germline CDR1 GTSNPN, CDR2 SVGIG (reference sequence). V lost 0 bases, J lost 5 bases, and 10 bases stayed unmatched. CDR3 protein: CAWSVPPMGQGETQYF. The CDR3 nucleotides are TGTGCCTGGAGTGTACCGCCGATGGGACAGGGTGAGACCCAGTACTTC.

The CDR3 nucleotides are TGTGCCAGCTCACTCGGACAGGGGTACGAGCAGTACTTC. As protein: CASSLGQGYEQYF. This sequence joins TRBV18 and TRBJ2-7; 9 bases are a match to TRBD1. V trimming: 4 bases; J trimming: 4 bases; junction bases outside the gene matches: 2. CDR1 is KGHSH and CDR2 is LQKENI in the germline V gene. CDR3 length: 13 amino acids.

The chain carries TRBV28 and TRBJ1-4; 12 bases are shared with TRBD1. The CDR3 consists of 16 residues. Unmatched junction bases numbered 7, after V lost 3 bases and J lost 8 bases. The germline CDR1 and CDR2 sequences are MDHEN and SYDVKM. In DNA form, the CDR3 reads TGTGCCAGCAGTTTGGGACAGGGGGCCTCGCGGGAAAAACTGTTTTTT. Translation: CASSLGQGASREKLFF.

The rearrangement uses TRBV28 and TRBJ1-1; no clear D gene. Trimming shortened V by 6 bases and J by 4 bases, and 9 bases separated the two germline ends. Per germline, CDR1 MDHEN and CDR2 SYDVKM. The CDR3 loop spans 12 amino acids. The DNA for the CDR3 is TGTGCCAGCAGAGAGCCCCCCACTGAAGCTTTCTTT. It codes for CASREPPTEAFF.